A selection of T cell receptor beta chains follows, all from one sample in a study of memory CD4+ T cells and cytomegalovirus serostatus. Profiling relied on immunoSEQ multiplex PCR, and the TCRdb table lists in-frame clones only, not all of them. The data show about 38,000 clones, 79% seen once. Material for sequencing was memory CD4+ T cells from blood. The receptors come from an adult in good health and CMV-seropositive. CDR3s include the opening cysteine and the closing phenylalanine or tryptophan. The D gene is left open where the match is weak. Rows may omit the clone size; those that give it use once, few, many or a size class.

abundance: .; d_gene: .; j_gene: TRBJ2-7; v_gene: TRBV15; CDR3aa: CATAGSLNSYEQYF; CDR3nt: TGTGCCACCGCGGGATCCCTGAACTCCTACGAGCAGTACTTC
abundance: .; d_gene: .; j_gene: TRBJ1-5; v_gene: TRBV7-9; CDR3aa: CASSAAVAGANQPQHF; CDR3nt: TGTGCCAGCAGCGCTGCGGTGGCGGGCGCCAATCAGCCCCAGCATTTT
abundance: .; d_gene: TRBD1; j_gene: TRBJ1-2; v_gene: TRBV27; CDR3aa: CASRRQGAEDYGYTF; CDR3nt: TGTGCCAGCAGAAGACAGGGGGCTGAGGACTATGGCTACACCTTC
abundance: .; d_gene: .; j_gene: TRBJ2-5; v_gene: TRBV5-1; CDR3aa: CASSLQVIQETQYF; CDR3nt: TGCGCCAGCAGCTTACAGGTTATACAAGAGACCCAGTACTTC
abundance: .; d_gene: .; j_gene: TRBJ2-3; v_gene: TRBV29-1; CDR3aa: CSGRGPNTDTQYF; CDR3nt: TGCAGCGGACGCGGACCAAACACAGATACGCAGTATTTT
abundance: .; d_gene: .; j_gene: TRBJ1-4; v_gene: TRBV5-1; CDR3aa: CASSRSEWDEKLFF; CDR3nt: TGCGCCAGCAGCAGATCTGAGTGGGATGAAAAACTGTTTTTT
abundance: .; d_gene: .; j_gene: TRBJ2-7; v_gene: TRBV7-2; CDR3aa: CASSPLYEQYF; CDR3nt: TGTGCCAGCAGCCCCTTGTACGAGCAGTACTTC
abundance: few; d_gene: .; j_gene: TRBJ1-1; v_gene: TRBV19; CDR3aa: CASSDSLMNTEAFF; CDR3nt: TGTGCCAGTTCAGACAGCCTCATGAACACTGAAGCTTTCTTT
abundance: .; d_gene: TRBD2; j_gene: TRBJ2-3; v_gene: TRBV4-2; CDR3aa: CASSQGTSGGADTQYF; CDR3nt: TGTGCCAGCAGCCAAGGGACTAGCGGGGGGGCAGATACGCAGTATTTT
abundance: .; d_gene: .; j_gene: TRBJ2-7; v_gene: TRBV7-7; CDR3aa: CASSLDSSGEQYF; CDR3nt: TGTGCTAGCAGCCTGGACTCCTCGGGTGAGCAGTACTTC
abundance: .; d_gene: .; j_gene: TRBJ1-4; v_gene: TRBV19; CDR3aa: CASSKQVAEKLFF; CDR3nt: TGTGCCAGTAGTAAACAGGTAGCTGAAAAACTGTTTTTT
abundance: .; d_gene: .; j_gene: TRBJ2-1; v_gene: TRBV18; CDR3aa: CASSPRTLHNEQFF; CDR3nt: TGTGCCAGCTCACCCCGTACCCTACACAATGAGCAGTTCTTC
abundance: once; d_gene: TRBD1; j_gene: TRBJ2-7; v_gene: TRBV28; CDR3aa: CASSWTGPYEQYF; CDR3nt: TGTGCCAGCAGTTGGACAGGACCCTACGAGCAGTACTTC
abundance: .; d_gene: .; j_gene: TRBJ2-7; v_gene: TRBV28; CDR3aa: CASSLSGSGYEQYF; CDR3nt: TGTGCCAGCAGTTTAAGTGGTAGCGGTTACGAGCAGTACTTC
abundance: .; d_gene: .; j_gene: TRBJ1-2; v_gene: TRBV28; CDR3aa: CATVKGSSSLYGYTF; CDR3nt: TGTGCCACCGTGAAGGGGTCGAGTTCGCTCTATGGCTACACCTTC
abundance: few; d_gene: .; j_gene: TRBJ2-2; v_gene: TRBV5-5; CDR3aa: CASSLEIGELFF; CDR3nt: TGTGCCAGCAGCTTGGAAATCGGGGAGCTGTTTTTT
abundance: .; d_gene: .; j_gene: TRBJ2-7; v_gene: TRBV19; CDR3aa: CASSEGRVREQYF; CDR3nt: TGTGCCAGTAGTGAAGGCAGGGTGAGGGAGCAGTACTTC
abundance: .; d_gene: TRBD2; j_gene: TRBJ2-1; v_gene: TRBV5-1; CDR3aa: CASSPRTSGIDEQFF; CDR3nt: TGCGCCAGCAGCCCCCGGACTAGCGGGATCGATGAGCAGTTCTTC
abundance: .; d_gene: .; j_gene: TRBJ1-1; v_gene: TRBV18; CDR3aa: CASSLRAKGGTEAFF; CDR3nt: TGTGCCAGCTCACTACGAGCGAAGGGGGGCACTGAAGCTTTCTTT
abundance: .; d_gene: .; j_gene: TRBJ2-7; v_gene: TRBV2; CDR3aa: CASSELGRGAREQYF; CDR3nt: TGTGCCAGCAGTGAGTTGGGACGCGGGGCGCGCGAGCAGTACTTC
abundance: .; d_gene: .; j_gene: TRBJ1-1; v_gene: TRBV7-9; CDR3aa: CASSRTGGSTEAFF; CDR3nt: TGTGCCAGCAGCCGTACGGGGGGGAGCACTGAAGCTTTCTTT
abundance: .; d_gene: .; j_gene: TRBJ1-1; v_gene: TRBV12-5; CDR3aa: CASGLVFMSTEAFF; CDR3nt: TGTGCTAGTGGTTTAGTATTTATGAGCACTGAAGCTTTCTTT
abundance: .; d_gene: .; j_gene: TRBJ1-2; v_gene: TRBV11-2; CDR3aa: CASSLDSGRPNYGYTF; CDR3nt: TGTGCCAGCAGCTTAGACTCGGGACGGCCAAACTATGGCTACACCTTC
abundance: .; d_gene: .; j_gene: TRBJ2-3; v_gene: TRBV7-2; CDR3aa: CASSLARADTDTQYF; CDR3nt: TGTGCCAGCAGCTTAGCGCGGGCGGACACAGATACGCAGTATTTT
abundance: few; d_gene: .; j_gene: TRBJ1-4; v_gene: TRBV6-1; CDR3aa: CASRGARGANEKLFF; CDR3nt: TGTGCCAGCAGGGGGGCCCGGGGGGCTAATGAAAAACTGTTTTTT
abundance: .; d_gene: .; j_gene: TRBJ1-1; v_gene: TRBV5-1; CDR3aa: CASSLTDLQGKNTEAFF; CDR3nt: TGCGCCAGCAGCTTGACAGATTTACAGGGTAAGAACACTGAAGCTTTCTTT
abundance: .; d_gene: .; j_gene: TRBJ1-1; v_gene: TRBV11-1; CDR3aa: CASSLTVNTEAFF; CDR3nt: TGTGCCAGCAGCCTCACAGTGAACACTGAAGCTTTCTTT
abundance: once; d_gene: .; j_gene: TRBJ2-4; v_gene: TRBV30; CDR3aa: CAWGDRGRRIQYF; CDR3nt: TGTGCCTGGGGAGACCGTGGGCGAAGGATTCAGTACTTC
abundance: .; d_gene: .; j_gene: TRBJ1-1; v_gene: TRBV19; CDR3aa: CASSIASEREAFF; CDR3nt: TGTGCCAGTAGTATAGCATCCGAACGCGAAGCTTTCTTT
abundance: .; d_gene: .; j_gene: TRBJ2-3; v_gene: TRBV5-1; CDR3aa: CASRPLAVDTQYF; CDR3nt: TGCGCCAGCCGCCCCCTGGCAGTAGATACGCAGTATTTT
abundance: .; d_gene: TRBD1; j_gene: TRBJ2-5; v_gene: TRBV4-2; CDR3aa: CASSHSGTGQGETQYF; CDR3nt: TGTGCCAGCAGCCACTCTGGGACAGGGCAGGGGGAGACCCAGTACTTC
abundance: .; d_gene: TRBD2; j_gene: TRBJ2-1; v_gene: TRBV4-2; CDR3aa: CASSQAGNGGTYNEQFF; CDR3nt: TGTGCCAGCAGCCAAGCTGGGAACGGGGGGACCTACAATGAGCAGTTCTTC
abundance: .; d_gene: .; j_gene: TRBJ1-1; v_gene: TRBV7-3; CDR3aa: CASAPGQNTEAFF; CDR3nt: TGTGCCAGCGCCCCGGGACAGAACACTGAAGCTTTCTTT
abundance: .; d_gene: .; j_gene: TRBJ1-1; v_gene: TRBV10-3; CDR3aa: CAISEFGNTEAFF; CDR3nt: TGTGCCATCAGTGAGTTCGGAAACACTGAAGCTTTCTTT
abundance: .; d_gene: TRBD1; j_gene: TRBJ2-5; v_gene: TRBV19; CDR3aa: CASSALTGGEETQYF; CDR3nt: TGTGCCAGTAGCGCGCTGACAGGGGGGGAAGAGACCCAGTACTTC
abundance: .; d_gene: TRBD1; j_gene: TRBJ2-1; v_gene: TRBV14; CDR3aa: CASSHRKRPGGSYNEQFF; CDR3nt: TGTGCCAGCAGCCACAGAAAACGGCCAGGGGGTTCCTACAATGAGCAGTTCTTC
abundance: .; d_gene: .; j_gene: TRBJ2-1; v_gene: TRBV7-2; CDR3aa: CASSYNRGDEQFF; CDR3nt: TGTGCCAGCAGCTATAATCGGGGAGATGAGCAGTTCTTC
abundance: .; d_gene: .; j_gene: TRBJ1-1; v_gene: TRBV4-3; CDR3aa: CASSQEGGNTEAFF; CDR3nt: TGCGCCAGCAGCCAAGAGGGAGGGAACACTGAAGCTTTCTTT
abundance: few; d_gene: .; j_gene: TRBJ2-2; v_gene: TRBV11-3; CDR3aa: CASSLNYRETGELFF; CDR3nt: TGTGCCAGCAGCTTAAACTACCGGGAGACCGGGGAGCTGTTTTTT
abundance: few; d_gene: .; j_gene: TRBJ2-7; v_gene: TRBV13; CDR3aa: CASTRGWKYF; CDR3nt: TGTGCCAGCACGCGCGGCTGGAAGTACTTC
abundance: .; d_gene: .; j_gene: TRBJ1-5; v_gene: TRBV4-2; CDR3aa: CASSPGGRNQPQHF; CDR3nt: TGTGCCAGCAGCCCCGGGGGGAGAAATCAGCCCCAGCATTTT